Given below is one T cell receptor beta chain in context. Its antigen is as yet unknown. This CDR3 contains 12 residues. The V and J ends lost 6 bases and 3 bases respectively, with 10 bases between them. CDR1 SQVTM and CDR2 ANQGSEA come from the germline V gene. TCRdb reprocessed the 5' RACE reads with MiXCR, giving one entry per CDR3 protein. The data show about 460,000 distinct CDR3 sequences, approximately 5.3% seen once. This entry comes from a study of CD8 T cells in ankylosing spondylitis. General observations from the study: Among TCR beta sequences, a motif of several highly homologous variants appeared characteristic of ankylosing spondylitis blood.

This chain connects TRBV29-1 to TRBJ2-3; D possibly corresponds to TRBD2 (5 bases). The clonotype comes from a male donor with ankylosing spondylitis. Sequencing was carried out using blood, either unsorted or a sorted T cell fraction (not recorded which). CDR3 region: CSVRGRTDTQYF. The CDR3 DNA is TGCAGCGTAAGAGGGCGGACAGATACGCAGTATTTT.